Sequencing of this T cell receptor beta chain was carried out in a study of CD8+ T cells in alopecia areata. Looked up from germline, CDR1 is SGHRS and CDR2 is YFSETQ. V dropped 4 bases and J dropped 6 bases, with 14 bases sitting between them. This CDR3 has 14 amino acids. General study findings and limits: Under tofacitinib, fewer expanded CD8+ clones appeared among the top 100 scalp clones. Greater clonality was observed in lesional scalp samples, especially alopecia totalis/universalis, versus normal scalp.

Sequencing used cDNA as its template, made by extracting RNA and reverse transcribing it. TCRdb's copy holds only in-frame clones and misses some; the assay was immunoSEQ multiplex PCR. The top ten clones hold less than 15% of a sample with some 110,000 clones, 50% to 75% of them seen once. The sample's treatment: oral pan-JAK inhibitor, 5-10 mg twice daily. In the case of this clone: Its antigen is currently unknown.

V is TRBV5-1 and J is TRBJ1-5, with D perhaps matching TRBD1 (6 bases). The source material was CD8+ T cells sorted from blood, sampled at week 24, from a patient treated with tofacitinib. The source of this sequence is a human donor with alopecia areata. The CDR3 reads CASSPGQFGQPQHF. The CDR3 region has the DNA TGCGCCAGCAGCCCTGGACAGTTCGGTCAGCCCCAGCATTTT.